The clone carrying this T cell receptor beta chain has only a few counts. These data belong to a study of regulatory T cells in long-lasting Graves disease. The CDR3 contains 13 residues. CDR1 and CDR2 from the germline V gene are SGHDN and FVKESK. The V end was cut by 4 bases, the J end by 7 bases, with 13 bases between. Sequencing libraries for TCR beta were prepared with iRepertoire HTBI primers and Arm-PCR of CDR3 regions. Each CDR3 protein is one row after TCRdb ran MiXCR on the multiplex PCR reads. The sample consists of about 660,000 distinct CDR3 sequences, around 32% of them appearing once. Time point given: persistent/refractory GD, antithyroid drugs over 5 years with positive TRAb. From RNA extracted from PBMCs, the TCR library was made.

Sequenced here: peripheral blood mononuclear cells (PBMCs), sampled when the disease was refractory, from a patient treated with antithyroid drugs. The TCR was taken from a female donor with Graves disease. The J gene is TRBJ1-2, the V gene TRBV14; D gene unclear. This chain's CDR3 is CASSPFTAGGYTF. The CDR3 nucleotides read TGTGCCAGCAGCCCATTTACGGCTGGTGGCTACACCTTC.